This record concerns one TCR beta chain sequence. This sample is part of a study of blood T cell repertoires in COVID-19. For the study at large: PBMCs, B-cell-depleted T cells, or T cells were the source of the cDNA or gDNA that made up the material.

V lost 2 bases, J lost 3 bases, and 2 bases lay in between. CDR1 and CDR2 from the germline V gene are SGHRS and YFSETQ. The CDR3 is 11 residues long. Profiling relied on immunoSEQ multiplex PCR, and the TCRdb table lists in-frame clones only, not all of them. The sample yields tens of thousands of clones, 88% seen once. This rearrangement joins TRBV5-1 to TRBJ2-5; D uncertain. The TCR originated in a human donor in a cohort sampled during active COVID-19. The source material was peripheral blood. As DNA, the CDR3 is TGCGCCAGCAGCTTCGAAGAGACCCAGTACTTC. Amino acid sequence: CASSFEETQYF.